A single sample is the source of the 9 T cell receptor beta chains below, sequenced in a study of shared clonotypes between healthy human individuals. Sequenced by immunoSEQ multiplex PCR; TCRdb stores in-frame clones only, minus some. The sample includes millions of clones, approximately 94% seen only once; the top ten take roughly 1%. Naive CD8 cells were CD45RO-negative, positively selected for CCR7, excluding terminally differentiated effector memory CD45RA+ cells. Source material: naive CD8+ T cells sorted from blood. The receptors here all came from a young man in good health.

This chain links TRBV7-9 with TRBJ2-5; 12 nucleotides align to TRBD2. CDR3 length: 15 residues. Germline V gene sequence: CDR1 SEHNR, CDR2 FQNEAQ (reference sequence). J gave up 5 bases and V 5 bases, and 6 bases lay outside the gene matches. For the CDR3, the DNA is TGTGCCAGCAGCCGGACTAGCGGGGCCACGGAGACCCAGTACTTC. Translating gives CASSRTSGATETQYF. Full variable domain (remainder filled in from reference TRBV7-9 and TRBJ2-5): DTGVSQNPRHKITKRGQNVTFRCDPISEHNRLYWYRQTLGQGPEFLTYFQNEAQLEKSRLLSDRFSAERPKGSFSTLEIQRTEQGDSAMYLCASSRTSGATETQYFGPGTRLLVL.

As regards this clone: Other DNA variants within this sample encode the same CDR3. Written as DNA, the CDR3 is TGTGCCAGTAGTTGGGGCAGGGGTAGCTCCTACGAGCAGTACTTC. This sequence encodes CASSWGRGSSYEQYF. The chain carries TRBV19 and TRBJ2-7; the D gene is possibly TRBD1 (6 bases). This CDR3 contains 15 residues. V lost 5 bases and J 0 bases, leaving 14 bases between the germline ends. The germline V gene encodes CDR1 LNHDA and CDR2 SQIVND (reference sequence). Supplemented by reference TRBV19 and TRBJ2-7, the full variable domain reads DGGITQSPKYLFRKEGQNVTLSCEQNLNHDAMYWYRQDPGQGLRLIYYSQIVNDFQKGDIAEGYSVSREKKESFPLTVTSAQKNPTAFYLCASSWGRGSSYEQYFGPGTRLTVT.

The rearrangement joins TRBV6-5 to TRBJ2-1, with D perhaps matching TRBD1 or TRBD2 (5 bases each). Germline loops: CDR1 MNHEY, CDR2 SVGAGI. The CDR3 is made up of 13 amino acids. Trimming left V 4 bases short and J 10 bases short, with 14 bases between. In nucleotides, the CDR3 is TGTGCCAGCAGTTCGGACTGGGGCGGGGAGCAGTTCTTC. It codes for CASSSDWGGEQFF.

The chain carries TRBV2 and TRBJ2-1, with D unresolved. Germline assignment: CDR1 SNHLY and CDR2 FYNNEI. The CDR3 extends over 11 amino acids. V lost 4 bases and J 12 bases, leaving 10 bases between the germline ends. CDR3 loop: CASSARILQFF. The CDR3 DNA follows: TGTGCCAGCAGTGCCAGGATCTTGCAGTTCTTC.

CDR3 in amino acids: CAISGKEAVSEGTQYF. In nucleotides, the CDR3 is TGTGCCATCAGCGGAAAAGAGGCTGTCAGTGAAGGGACCCAGTACTTC. The rearrangement links TRBV10-3 to TRBJ2-5, with D unclear. Germline values: CDR1 ENHRY, CDR2 SYGVKD. V was cut by 6 bases and J by 7 bases, with 24 bases left in between. The CDR3 contains 16 residues.

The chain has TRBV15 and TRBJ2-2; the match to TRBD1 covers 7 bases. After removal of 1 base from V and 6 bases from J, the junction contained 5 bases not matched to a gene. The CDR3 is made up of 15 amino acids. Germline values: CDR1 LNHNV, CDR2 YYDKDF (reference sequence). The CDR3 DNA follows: TGTGCCACCAGCAGAGCATCAGGGGGATCCGGGGAGCTGTTTTTT. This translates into CATSRASGGSGELFF.

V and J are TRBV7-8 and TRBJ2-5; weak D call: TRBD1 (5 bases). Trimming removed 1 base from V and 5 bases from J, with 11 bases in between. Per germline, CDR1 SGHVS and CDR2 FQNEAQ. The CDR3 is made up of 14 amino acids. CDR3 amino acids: CASSLVGHGETQYF. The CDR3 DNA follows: TGTGCCAGCAGCTTAGTAGGACATGGGGAGACCCAGTACTTC.

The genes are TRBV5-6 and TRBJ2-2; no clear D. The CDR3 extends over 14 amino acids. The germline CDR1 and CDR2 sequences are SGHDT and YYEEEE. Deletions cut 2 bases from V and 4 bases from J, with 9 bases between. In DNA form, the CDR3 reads TGTGCCAGCAGCTTTCTGACGGCCACCGGGGAGCTGTTTTTT. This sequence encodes CASSFLTATGELFF.

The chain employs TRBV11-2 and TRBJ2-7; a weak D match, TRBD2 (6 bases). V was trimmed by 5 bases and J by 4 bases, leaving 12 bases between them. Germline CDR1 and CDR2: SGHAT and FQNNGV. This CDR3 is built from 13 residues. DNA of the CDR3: TGTGCCAGCAGCGCCTCCGGAGGGTACGAGCAGTACTTC. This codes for CASSASGGYEQYF.